This T cell receptor (beta chain) emerged from a study of T cells in Graves' hyperthyroidism and ophthalmopathy (dated by TCRdb to the late 2010s). The study in broad terms: Peripheral blood samples were taken at initial diagnosis, before any treatment was given. For training and testing, the 80 to 100 patients in the discovery cohort were randomly divided in a 7:3 ratio. The study also compared thyroid tissue and blood T-cell repertoires from a handful of Graves' hyperthyroidism patients. An independent validation cohort of 18 to 20 hyperthyroidism patients and 17 patients who later progressed to ophthalmopathy tested prospective prediction of ophthalmopathy. According to the paper, TCR Vbeta CDR3 sequencing was carried out on approximately 140 peripheral blood samples, which came from more than 40 ophthalmopathy, 75 or so hyperthyroidism and some 17 progressor patients. To identify distinguishing TCR V-J signatures, a discovery cohort of about 95 patients was used, comprising 43 with Graves' ophthalmopathy and around 60 with stable Graves' hyperthyroidism. Once sampling was done, hyperthyroidism patients were given methimazole at a starting dose of 30 mg daily, whereas ophthalmopathy patients were given high-dose intravenous methylprednisolone.

The TCR beta CDR3 regions were amplified from RNA transcripts. For the first round of RT-PCR on the TCR CDR3, the HTBI primer set was used together with the Qiagen OneStep RT-PCR kit. Libraries were constructed in a second round of multiplex PCR, after which size selection and purification were performed. Libraries were sequenced paired-end with 100 bp reads on an Illumina HiSeq2000. In the paper's pipeline: Raw data were processed with SOAPnuke, discarding reads with adapters, uncalled bases, mean Phred below 15, or no exact constant-primer or identifier match. High-quality paired reads were merged with COPE v1.2.5, and unique nucleotide sequences were defined as clonotypes. MiTCR v1.1 was used to align the clonotypes against IMGT TRBV, TRBD and TRBJ reference segments. The analysis was restricted to V-J combinations with a frequency above 0.0001, which together covered about 99% of the repertoires. A TCS score was defined as the ratio of F50 (clonal expansion) to E x V (chaos), with BLOSUM62-based TCRdist applied between CDR3 peptides within each V-J. Welch's t-statistics and random forest reduced roughly 500 V-J features to around 14, which were used in a naive Bayes classifier (R e1071). TCRdb reanalyzed the raw reads on its own, using fastp at Q25 for trimming and MiXCR for clone calling, and kept in-frame beta chains. Each entry is one CDR3 protein sequence, shown with its most common DNA and genes. The V and J calls come from TCRdb's annotation, not from the publication. In all, the sample holds 250,000 to 300,000 distinct CDR3 sequences, and roughly 13% of those were seen once. The top ten constitute 7.9% of the sample.

The paper's findings and limits, for the study overall: In validation, progression to ophthalmopathy was predicted by the model with nearly 71% sensitivity and about 72% specificity, a median of 6.5 months before onset. Most expanded thyroid clonotypes (frequency above 0.001) were also detected in blood, a finding suggesting that blood repertoires may reflect thyroid immune responses. In cross-validation, a model built on a 13 V-J signature told ophthalmopathy apart from stable hyperthyroidism with 85% to 90% sensitivity and roughly 81% specificity, and in testing the same model reached 80%/75%. No statistical method was used to set the sample size in advance, and investigators knew the group allocation.

Graves' hyperthyroidism was defined as stable when no progression to ophthalmopathy occurred over 18 months of follow-up. Hyperthyroidism patients were aged 18 to 65 years and newly diagnosed, with disease duration of less than 2 months. Exclusion was applied to patients with uncontrolled infections, other autoimmune diseases, pregnancy or lactation. Clinical symptoms, serum thyroxine and TRAb, thyroid ultrasound, and orbital computed tomography formed the basis for the diagnoses. PBMCs were separated from roughly 10 ml of fresh peripheral blood using Ficoll-Paque density gradient centrifugation. Total RNA was extracted with Trizol reagent, and quality was checked on an Agilent 2100 Bioanalyzer. On this clonotype itself: Its antigen is still unknown. Base qualities are not provided; no much larger clone lies one nucleotide away.

Including cysteine and phenylalanine, the CDR3 has 14 amino acids. CDR3 DNA is the only sequence kept; it has 42 bases, read in frame from the first base. From a lookup of the germline V gene, CDR1 and CDR2 are MGHRA and YSYEKL. Trimming costs V 1 base and J 5 bases, and their ends lie 11 bases apart. Sequenced sample: blood. This TCR was recovered from a middle-aged woman with Graves' hyperthyroidism. The chain is encoded by TRBV4-1 joined to TRBJ2-5, with TRBD2 as a weak D call on 5 bases. The CDR3 has the sequence CASSQVPGSETQYF. The DNA sequence reads TGCGCCAGCAGCCAAGTTCCGGGGTCCGAGACCCAGTACTTC.